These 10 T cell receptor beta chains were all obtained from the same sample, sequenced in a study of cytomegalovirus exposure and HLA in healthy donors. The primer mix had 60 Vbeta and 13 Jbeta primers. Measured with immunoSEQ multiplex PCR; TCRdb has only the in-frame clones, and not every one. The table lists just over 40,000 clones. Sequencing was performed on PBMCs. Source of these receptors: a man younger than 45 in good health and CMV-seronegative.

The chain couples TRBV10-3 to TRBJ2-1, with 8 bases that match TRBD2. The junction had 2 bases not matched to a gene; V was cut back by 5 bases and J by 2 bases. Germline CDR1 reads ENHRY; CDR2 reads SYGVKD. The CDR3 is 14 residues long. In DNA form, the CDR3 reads TGTGCCATCAGTATAGCGGGGACCTACAATGAGCAGTTCTTC. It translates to CAISIAGTYNEQFF.

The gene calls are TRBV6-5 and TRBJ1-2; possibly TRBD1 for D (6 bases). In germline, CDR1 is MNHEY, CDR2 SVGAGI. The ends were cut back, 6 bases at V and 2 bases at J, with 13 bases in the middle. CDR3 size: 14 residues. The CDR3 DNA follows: TGTGCCAGCAGCCGAAACAGGGCCAACTATGGCTACACCTTC. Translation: CASSRNRANYGYTF.

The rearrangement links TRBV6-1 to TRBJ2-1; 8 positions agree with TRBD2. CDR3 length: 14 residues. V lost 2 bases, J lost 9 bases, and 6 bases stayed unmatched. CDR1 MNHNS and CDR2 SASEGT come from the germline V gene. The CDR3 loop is CASSEMGTSVEQFF. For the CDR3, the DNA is TGTGCCAGCAGTGAAATGGGGACTAGTGTTGAGCAGTTCTTC.

Written as DNA, the CDR3 is TGTGCCAGCAGTCAAACCGCGCTGATAAATGAGCAGTTCTTC. Translated: CASSQTALINEQFF. The chain is built from TRBV6-4 and TRBJ2-1; no clear D. The CDR3 extends over 14 amino acids. Between the trimmed V and J ends, which lost 5 bases and 7 bases, there was a span of 15 bases. Germline V gives CDR1 MRHNA, CDR2 SNTAGT.

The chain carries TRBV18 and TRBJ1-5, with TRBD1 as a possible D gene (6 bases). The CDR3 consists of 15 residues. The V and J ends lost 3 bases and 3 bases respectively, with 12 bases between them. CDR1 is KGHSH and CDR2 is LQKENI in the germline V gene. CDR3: CASSPNRANNQPQHF. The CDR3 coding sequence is TGTGCCAGCTCACCGAACAGGGCAAACAATCAGCCCCAGCATTTT.

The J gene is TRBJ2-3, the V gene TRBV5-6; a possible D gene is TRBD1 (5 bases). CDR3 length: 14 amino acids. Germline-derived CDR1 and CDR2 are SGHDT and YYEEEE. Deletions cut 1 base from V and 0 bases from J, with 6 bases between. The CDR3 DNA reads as TGTGCCAGCAGCTTGTACAGGAGCACAGATACGCAGTATTTT. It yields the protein CASSLYRSTDTQYF. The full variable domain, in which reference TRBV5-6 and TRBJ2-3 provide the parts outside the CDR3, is DAGVTQSPTHLIKTRGQQVTLRCSPKSGHDTVSWYQQALGQGPQFIFQYYEEEERQRGNFPDRFSGHQFPNYSSELNVNALLLGDSALYLCASSLYRSTDTQYFGPGTRLTVL.

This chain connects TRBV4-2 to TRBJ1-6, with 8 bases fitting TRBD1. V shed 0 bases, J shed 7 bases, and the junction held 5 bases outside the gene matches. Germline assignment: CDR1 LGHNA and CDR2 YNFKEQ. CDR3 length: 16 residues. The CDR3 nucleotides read TGTGCCAGCAGCCAAGAGACAGGGGTTCCCAATTCACCCCTCCACTTT. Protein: CASSQETGVPNSPLHF.

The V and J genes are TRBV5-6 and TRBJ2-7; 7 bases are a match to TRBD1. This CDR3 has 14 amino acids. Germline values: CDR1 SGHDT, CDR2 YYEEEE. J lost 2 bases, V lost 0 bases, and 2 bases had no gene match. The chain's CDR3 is CASSLGQGAYEQYF. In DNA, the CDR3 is TGTGCCAGCAGCTTGGGGCAGGGGGCCTACGAGCAGTACTTC.

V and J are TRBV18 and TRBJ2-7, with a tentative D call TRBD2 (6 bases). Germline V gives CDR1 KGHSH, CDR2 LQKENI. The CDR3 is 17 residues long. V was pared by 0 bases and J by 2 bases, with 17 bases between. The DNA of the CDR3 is TGTGCCAGCTCACCACCACCTGGGGGGAAGAGCGCCTACGAGCAGTACTTC. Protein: CASSPPPGGKSAYEQYF.

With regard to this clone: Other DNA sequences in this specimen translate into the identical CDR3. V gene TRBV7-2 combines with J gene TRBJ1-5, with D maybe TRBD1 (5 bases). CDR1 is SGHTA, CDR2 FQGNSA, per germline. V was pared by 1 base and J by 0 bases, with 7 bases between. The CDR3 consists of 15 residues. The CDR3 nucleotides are TGTGCCAGCAGCTTAGGGGGGGGTAGCAATCAGCCCCAGCATTTT. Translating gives CASSLGGGSNQPQHF.